Listed below are T cell receptor beta chains from one sample, sequenced in a study of blood T cells in healthy people across ages. Using its own MiXCR run on the 5' RACE reads, TCRdb lists one record per CDR3 protein. The table shows over a million distinct CDR3 sequences, with less than 50% occurring only once. Sequencing was done on a sample of blood. The source of these receptors is a woman aged 55-75 years in good health. Each CDR3 is given with its conserved first and last residue. The D gene is left open where the match is weak. Not every row has a clone size; where given, it reads once, few, many or a size class.

clone size: few
J gene: TRBJ2-1
V gene: TRBV7-2
D gene: TRBD2
CDR3 DNA: TGTGCCAGCAGCTTAAGAAGGTCGGGGAGGGCCCCGTACAATGAGCAGTTCTTC
CDR3 protein: CASSLRRSGRAPYNEQFF

clone size: .
J gene: TRBJ2-1
V gene: TRBV3-1
D gene: TRBD2
CDR3 DNA: TGTGCCAGCAGCCAAGAAGGGCTAGCGGGAGGACGACTCTACAGTGAGCAGTCCTTC
CDR3 protein: CASSQEGLAGGRLYSEQSF

clone size: .
J gene: TRBJ2-1
V gene: TRBV29-1
D gene: TRBD1
CDR3 DNA: TGCAGTGTTGGTCAGGGGGCGGGCAATGAGCAGTTCTTC
CDR3 protein: CSVGQGAGNEQFF

clone size: few
J gene: TRBJ2-5
V gene: TRBV7-9
D gene: .
CDR3 DNA: TGTGCCAGCAGCCCTTGGGACATCCAAGAGACCCAGTACTTC
CDR3 protein: CASSPWDIQETQYF

clone size: .
J gene: TRBJ2-7
V gene: TRBV10-3
D gene: .
CDR3 DNA: TGTGCCATCAGTGAGTTGGGCCAAATGGGCTCCTACGAGCAGTACTTC
CDR3 protein: CAISELGQMGSYEQYF

clone size: few
J gene: TRBJ2-4
V gene: TRBV6-5
D gene: TRBD2
CDR3 DNA: TGTGCCAGCAGTTATGGGGGAGGGCAGGTCGACATTCAGTACTTC
CDR3 protein: CASSYGGGQVDIQYF

clone size: .
J gene: TRBJ2-3
V gene: TRBV5-6
D gene: .
CDR3 DNA: TGTGCCAGCAGCTTGGAGGACGGAGGGACAGATACGCAGTATTTT
CDR3 protein: CASSLEDGGTDTQYF

clone size: .
J gene: TRBJ2-7
V gene: TRBV28
D gene: TRBD1
CDR3 DNA: TGTGCCAGCAGGCAACAGGGGGGTTGCGAGCAGTACTTC
CDR3 protein: CASRQQGGCEQYF

clone size: .
J gene: TRBJ2-4
V gene: TRBV2
D gene: TRBD2
CDR3 DNA: TGTGCCAGCCTGGGGGGGGAGTCGATAAACATTCAGTACTTC
CDR3 protein: CASLGGESINIQYF

clone size: few
J gene: TRBJ1-4
V gene: TRBV6-5
D gene: .
CDR3 DNA: TGTGCCAGCGGAGAAAGGGGGACTAATGAAAAACTGTTTTTT
CDR3 protein: CASGERGTNEKLFF

clone size: .
J gene: TRBJ2-7
V gene: TRBV5-8
D gene: .
CDR3 DNA: TGTGCCAGCAGCGAGGGCTATAAACCTGATGAGCAGTACTTC
CDR3 protein: CASSEGYKPDEQYF

clone size: few
J gene: TRBJ1-1
V gene: TRBV29-1
D gene: .
CDR3 DNA: TGCAGCGTTTTTGTGGGGAAATTTGCTTTCTTT
CDR3 protein: CSVFVGKFAFF

clone size: .
J gene: TRBJ2-1
V gene: TRBV9
D gene: TRBD2
CDR3 DNA: TGTGCCAGCTCCCGGGGGGGATTATCCTACAATGAGCAGTTCTTC
CDR3 protein: CASSRGGLSYNEQFF

clone size: .
J gene: TRBJ2-1
V gene: TRBV20-1
D gene: TRBD1
CDR3 DNA: TGCAGTGCTAGAGGAGTGGGACAGTTAAGGCAGGAGTCCTACAATGAGCAGTTCTTC
CDR3 protein: CSARGVGQLRQESYNEQFF

clone size: once
J gene: TRBJ2-1
V gene: TRBV6-5
D gene: .
CDR3 DNA: TGTGCCAGCAGGCACAGGGGAGGGTCCTACAATGAGCAGTTCTTC
CDR3 protein: CASRHRGGSYNEQFF

clone size: few
J gene: TRBJ2-1
V gene: TRBV5-1
D gene: TRBD2
CDR3 DNA: TGCGCCAGCAGCTTGTTGATGAGGACTAGCGGGAGTGAGCAGTTCTTC
CDR3 protein: CASSLLMRTSGSEQFF

clone size: .
J gene: TRBJ2-1
V gene: TRBV27
D gene: .
CDR3 DNA: TGTGCCAGCAGTTTCATACTAGCTGGCCACAATGAGCAGTTCTTC
CDR3 protein: CASSFILAGHNEQFF

clone size: .
J gene: TRBJ1-1
V gene: TRBV7-3
D gene: .
CDR3 DNA: TGTGCCAGCAGCTTAAGAGGTCAGGGGTACACTGAAGCTTTCTTT
CDR3 protein: CASSLRGQGYTEAFF

clone size: .
J gene: TRBJ1-5
V gene: TRBV7-9
D gene: .
CDR3 DNA: TGTGCCAGCAGCGAGGAGGGGTCACAGAATCAGCCCCAGCATTTT
CDR3 protein: CASSEEGSQNQPQHF

clone size: .
J gene: TRBJ2-3
V gene: TRBV3-1
D gene: .
CDR3 DNA: TGTGCCAGCAGCCAAGAAGGGGACTTCACGTCTCTCATGCAGTATTTT
CDR3 protein: CASSQEGDFTSLMQYF

clone size: few
J gene: TRBJ2-7
V gene: TRBV27
D gene: .
CDR3 DNA: TGTGCCAGCTCCCGATTAGAGCGGTCCTACGAGCAGTACTTC
CDR3 protein: CASSRLERSYEQYF

clone size: .
J gene: TRBJ1-1
V gene: TRBV5-1
D gene: .
CDR3 DNA: TGCGCCAGCAGCTTGGAGTACAGGAGGAACACTGAAGCTTTCTTT
CDR3 protein: CASSLEYRRNTEAFF

clone size: .
J gene: TRBJ1-2
V gene: TRBV4-1
D gene: TRBD1
CDR3 DNA: TGCGCCAGCAGCCAAGGCGGACAGGGGGGCTATGGCTACACCTTC
CDR3 protein: CASSQGGQGGYGYTF